This T cell receptor beta chain originates from a study of PD-L1 blockade in urothelial cancer. TCRdb's table, derived via immunoSEQ multiplex PCR, lists solely in-frame clones and lacks some. The table lists some 110,000 clones, around 93% of them singletons. The CDR3 length is 15 residues. V lost 2 bases and J lost 1; bases outside the gene matches: 3. Germline CDR1 reads SGHTA; CDR2 reads FQGNSA. Documented time point: peripheral blood 6 weeks after treatment start. Each patient contributed between 1 and 8 total time points of blood mononuclear cells, pretreatment and during treatment. The TCR was taken from a man in his sixties with urothelial cancer. Specimen: PBMCs, collected around atezolizumab (anti-PD-L1) treatment. This chain links TRBV7-2 with TRBJ2-3; TRBD2 matches at 7 bases. The CDR3 coding sequence is TGTGCCAGCAGCTTATTCGCGGGGGGCACAGATACGCAGTATTTT. Encoded protein: CASSLFAGGTDTQYF.